This T cell receptor beta chain was sequenced during a study of T cells in Graves' hyperthyroidism and ophthalmopathy (dated 2019 in TCRdb). For the study in its entirety: Peripheral blood samples were taken at the time of initial diagnosis, prior to any treatment. Once sampling was done, hyperthyroidism patients were given methimazole at a starting dose of 30 mg daily, whereas ophthalmopathy patients were given high-dose intravenous methylprednisolone. Whether ophthalmopathy could be predicted prospectively was tested in an independent validation cohort made up of approximately 19 hyperthyroidism patients plus 17 patients who later progressed to ophthalmopathy. According to the paper, TCR Vbeta CDR3 sequencing was carried out on over 130 peripheral blood samples, which came from 40 to 45 ophthalmopathy, around 75 hyperthyroidism and approximately 17 progressor patients. For training and testing, the 100 or so patients in the discovery cohort were randomly divided in a 7:3 ratio. To identify TCR V-J signatures that set the groups apart, the researchers used a discovery cohort of about a hundred patients, made up of 40 to 45 with Graves' ophthalmopathy and some 58 with stable Graves' hyperthyroidism. The study also compared thyroid tissue and blood T-cell repertoires from 5 to 7 Graves' hyperthyroidism patients.

What the work shows at the level of the full study, not this receptor alone: During validation, the model predicted progression to ophthalmopathy a median of about 5.9 months ahead of onset, with almost 71% sensitivity and more than 72% specificity. Blood samples also contained most of the expanded thyroid clonotypes (frequency above 0.001), which suggests that blood repertoires may reflect thyroid immune responses. Sample size was not statistically predetermined, and investigators were not blinded to group allocation. A 13 V-J signature model separated ophthalmopathy from stable hyperthyroidism, with nearly 90% sensitivity and 81.08% specificity in cross-validation and 80%/75% in testing.

In the case of this clonotype: The clone's antigen remains unknown. Base qualities were left out, and no much larger clone turns up one base away.

A patient counted as having stable Graves' hyperthyroidism if no progression to ophthalmopathy occurred over 18 months of follow-up. The hyperthyroidism patients were between 18 and 65 years old and newly diagnosed, with a disease duration of less than 2 months. Any patient with an uncontrolled infection, another autoimmune disease, pregnancy or lactation was excluded. Diagnoses relied on clinical symptoms, serum thyroxine and TRAb, thyroid ultrasound and orbital computed tomography. PBMCs were isolated from more than 8 ml of fresh peripheral blood by Ficoll-Paque density gradient centrifugation. Trizol reagent was used to extract total RNA, and RNA quality was then checked on an Agilent 2100 Bioanalyzer. The CDR3 sequence holds 13 residues, the cysteine and phenylalanine included. Only the CDR3 DNA is retained, 39 bases long and in frame from the first base. Looking up the germline V gene (reference sequence) yields CDR1 GTSNPN and CDR2 SVGIG. The junction carries 11 bases between V and J, which are trimmed by 2 bases and 4 bases respectively.

The TCR beta CDR3 regions were amplified from the RNA transcripts. A first-round RT-PCR of the TCR CDR3 used the HTBI primer set with the Qiagen OneStep RT-PCR kit. The libraries were constructed in a second round of multiplex PCR and then size-selected and purified. The libraries were sequenced on an Illumina HiSeq2000 using paired-end 100 bp reads. On the authors' methods: SOAPnuke was used to process the raw data, with reads discarded if the reads contained adapters or uncalled bases, had a mean Phred below 15, or lacked an exact constant-primer or identifier match. High-quality paired reads were merged with COPE v1.2.5, and unique nucleotide sequences were defined as clonotypes. MiTCR v1.1 was used to align clonotypes to the IMGT TRBV, TRBD and TRBJ reference segments. The analysis included only V-J combinations with a frequency above 0.0001, which together covered around 99% of the repertoires. The TCS score was defined as the ratio of F50 (clonal expansion) to E x V (chaos), calculated using BLOSUM62-based TCRdist between CDR3 peptides within each V-J. Welch's t-statistics and random forest reduced roughly 530 V-J features to roughly 13, which were used in a naive Bayes classifier (R e1071). TCRdb trimmed public reads at Q25 via fastp, called clones via MiXCR and kept in-frame beta chains. Rows with one shared CDR3 protein collapse into an entry with the most common genes and DNA. TCRdb, rather than the study authors, made the V and J calls. Here the sample has hundreds of thousands of distinct CDR3 sequences; around 25% occur a single time. Jointly, the top ten make up roughly 80% of the sample.

The rearranged segments are TRBV30 and TRBJ1-2; the D gene is perhaps TRBD1, on 5 matching bases. The sequencing sample was made of blood. This receptor was taken from a man in his forties or fifties with Graves' hyperthyroidism. The DNA sequence is given as TGTGCCTGGAGTTTCGACAGACTCTATGGCTACACCTTC. The resulting protein is CAWSFDRLYGYTF. Full variable domain (CDR3 extended with the reference TRBV30 and TRBJ1-2 proteins): SQTIHQWPATLVQPVGSPLSLECTVEGTSNPNLYWYRQAAGRGLQLLFYSVGIGQISSEVPQNLSASRPQDRQFILSSKKLLLSDSGFYLCAWSFDRLYGYTFGSGTRLTVV.